Sequencing of this T cell receptor beta chain was carried out in a study of beta chain features in type 1 diabetes. Findings and limits, study-wide: Researchers cautioned that cDNA sequencing could over-represent cells with high TCR expression. The similarity of naive, central memory and Treg TCRB repertoires appeared greater among patients than among healthy donors.

The study reverse transcribed the entire isolated RNA, so it sequenced expressed TCRB transcripts. Here immunoSEQ multiplex PCR was the method, and the copy in TCRdb shows in-frame clones only, minus some. The top ten clones hold approximately 0.035% of a sample with a few hundred thousand clones, approximately 15% of them seen once. This clone has more than one count but fewer than ten. The antigen is not known. Looked up from germline, CDR1 is MGHRA and CDR2 is YSYEKL. Trimming at V came to 4 bases and at J to 4 bases, leaving 9 bases not matched to a gene. CDR3 size: 16 residues. The chain joins TRBV4-1 to TRBJ2-1; 8 bases are shared with TRBD2. This sequence originates from a man under 40 in good health. The specimen was naive CD4+ T cells from blood. CDR3 residues: CASSPRVAGIYNEQFF. CDR3 bases: TGCGCCAGCAGCCCTCGGGTAGCGGGGATTTACAATGAGCAGTTCTTC.